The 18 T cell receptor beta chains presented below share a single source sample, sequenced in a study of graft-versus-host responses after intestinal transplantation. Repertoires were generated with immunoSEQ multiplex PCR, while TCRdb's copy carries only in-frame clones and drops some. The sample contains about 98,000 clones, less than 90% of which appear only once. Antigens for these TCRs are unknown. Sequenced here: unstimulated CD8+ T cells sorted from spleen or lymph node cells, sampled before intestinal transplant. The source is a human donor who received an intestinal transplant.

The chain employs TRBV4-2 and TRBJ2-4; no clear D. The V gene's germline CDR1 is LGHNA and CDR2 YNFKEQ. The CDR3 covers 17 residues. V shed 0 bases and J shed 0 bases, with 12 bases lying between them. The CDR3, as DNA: TGTGCCAGCAGCCAAGATGTCTGGTACCTAGCCAAAAACATTCAGTACTTC. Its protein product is CASSQDVWYLAKNIQYF.

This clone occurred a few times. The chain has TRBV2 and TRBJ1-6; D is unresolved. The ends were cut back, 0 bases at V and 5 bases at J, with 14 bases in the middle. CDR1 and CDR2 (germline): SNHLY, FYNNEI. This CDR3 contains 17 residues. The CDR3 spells CASSEALPGSDNSPLHF. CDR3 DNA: TGTGCCAGCAGTGAAGCGCTTCCGGGTTCGGATAATTCACCCCTCCACTTT.

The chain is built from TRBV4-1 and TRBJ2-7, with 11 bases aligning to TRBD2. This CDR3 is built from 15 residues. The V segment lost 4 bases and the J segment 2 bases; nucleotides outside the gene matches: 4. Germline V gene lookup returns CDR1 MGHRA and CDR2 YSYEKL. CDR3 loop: CASSRTSGGTYEQYF. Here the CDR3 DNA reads TGCGCCAGCAGCCGCACTAGCGGGGGTACCTACGAGCAGTACTTC.

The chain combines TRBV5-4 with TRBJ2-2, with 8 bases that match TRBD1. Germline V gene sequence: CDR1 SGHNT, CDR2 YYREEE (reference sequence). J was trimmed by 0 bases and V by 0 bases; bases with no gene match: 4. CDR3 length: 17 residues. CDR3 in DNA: TGTGCCAGCAGCTTGGAGGGACAGGAATCGAACACCGGGGAGCTGTTTTTT. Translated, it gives CASSLEGQESNTGELFF.

The DNA for the CDR3 is TGTGCCAGCGGACTTCCCTCTGGAAACACCATATATTTT. Amino acid sequence: CASGLPSGNTIYF. The genes are TRBV27 and TRBJ1-3; no definite D call. V lost 8 bases and J 0 bases, leaving 8 bases between the germline ends. The CDR3 spans 13 residues. CDR1 and CDR2 (germline): MNHEY, SMNVEV (reference sequence).

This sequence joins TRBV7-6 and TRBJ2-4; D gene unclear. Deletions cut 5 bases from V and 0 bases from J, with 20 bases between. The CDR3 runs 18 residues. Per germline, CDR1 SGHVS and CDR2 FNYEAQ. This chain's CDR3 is CASSPYFMAKLAKNIQYF. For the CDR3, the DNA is TGTGCCAGCAGCCCGTACTTCATGGCTAAACTAGCCAAAAACATTCAGTACTTC.

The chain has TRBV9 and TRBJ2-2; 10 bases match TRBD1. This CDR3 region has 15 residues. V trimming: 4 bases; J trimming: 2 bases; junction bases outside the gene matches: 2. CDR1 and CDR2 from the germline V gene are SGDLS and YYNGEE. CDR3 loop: CASSQTGGNTGELFF. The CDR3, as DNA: TGTGCCAGCAGCCAGACAGGGGGCAACACCGGGGAGCTGTTTTTT.

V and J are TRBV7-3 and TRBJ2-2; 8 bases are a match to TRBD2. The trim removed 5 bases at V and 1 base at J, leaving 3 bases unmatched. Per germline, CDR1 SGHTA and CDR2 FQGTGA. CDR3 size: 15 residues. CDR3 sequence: CASSPRGGNTGELFF. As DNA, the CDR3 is TGTGCCAGCAGCCCTCGGGGGGGGAACACCGGGGAGCTGTTTTTT.

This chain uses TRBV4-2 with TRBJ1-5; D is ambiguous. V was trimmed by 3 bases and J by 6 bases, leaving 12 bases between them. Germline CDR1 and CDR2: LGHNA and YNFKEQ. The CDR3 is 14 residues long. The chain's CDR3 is CASSHLTASQPQHF. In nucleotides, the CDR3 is TGTGCCAGCAGCCATTTAACAGCGAGTCAGCCCCAGCATTTT.

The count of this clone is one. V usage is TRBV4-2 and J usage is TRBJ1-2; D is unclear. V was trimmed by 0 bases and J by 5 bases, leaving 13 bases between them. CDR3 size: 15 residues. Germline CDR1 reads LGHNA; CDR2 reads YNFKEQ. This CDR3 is CASSQEPRPGYGYTF. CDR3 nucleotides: TGTGCCAGCAGCCAAGAGCCGCGACCCGGATATGGCTACACCTTC.

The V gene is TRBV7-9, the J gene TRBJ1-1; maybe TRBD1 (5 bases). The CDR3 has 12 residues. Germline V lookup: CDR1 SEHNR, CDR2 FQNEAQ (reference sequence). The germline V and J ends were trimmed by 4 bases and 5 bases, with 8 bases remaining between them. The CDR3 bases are TGTGCCAGCAGCTGGGGGGAGACTGAAGCTTTCTTT. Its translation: CASSWGETEAFF.

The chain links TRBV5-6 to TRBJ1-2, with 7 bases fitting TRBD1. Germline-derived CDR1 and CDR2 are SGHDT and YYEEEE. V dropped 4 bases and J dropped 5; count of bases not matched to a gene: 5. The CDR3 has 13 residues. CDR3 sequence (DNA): TGTGCCAGCAGCGATGACAGGGTATATGGCTACACCTTC. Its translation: CASSDDRVYGYTF.

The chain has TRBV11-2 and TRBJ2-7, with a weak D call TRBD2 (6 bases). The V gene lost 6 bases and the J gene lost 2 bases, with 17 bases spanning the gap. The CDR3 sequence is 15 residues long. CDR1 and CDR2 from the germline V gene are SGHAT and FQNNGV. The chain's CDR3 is CASSNRAGLAYEQYF. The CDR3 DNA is TGTGCCAGCAGTAACCGGGCGGGGCTAGCCTACGAGCAGTACTTC.

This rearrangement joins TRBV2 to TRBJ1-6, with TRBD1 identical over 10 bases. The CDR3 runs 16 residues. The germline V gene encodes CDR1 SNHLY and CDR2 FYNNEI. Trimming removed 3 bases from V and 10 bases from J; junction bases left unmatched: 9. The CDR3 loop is CASSDPGQGLGSPLHF. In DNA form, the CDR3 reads TGTGCCAGCAGTGACCCGGGACAGGGGCTGGGGTCACCCCTCCACTTT.

Here the CDR3 reads CASSQEGTSGDYQETQYF. The CDR3 region has the DNA TGCGCCAGCAGCCAAGAGGGGACTAGCGGGGACTACCAAGAGACCCAGTACTTC. The V and J genes are TRBV4-1 and TRBJ2-5; 13 bases agree with TRBD2. Germline V gives CDR1 MGHRA, CDR2 YSYEKL. With V trimmed by 0 bases and J by 0 bases, 4 bases remained unmatched. The CDR3 runs 18 residues.

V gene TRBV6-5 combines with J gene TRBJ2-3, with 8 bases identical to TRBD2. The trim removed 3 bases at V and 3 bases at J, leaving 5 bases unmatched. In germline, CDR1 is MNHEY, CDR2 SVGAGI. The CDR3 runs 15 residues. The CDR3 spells CASSYTGGRTDTQYF. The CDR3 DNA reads TGTGCCAGCAGTTATACGGGAGGGAGGACAGATACGCAGTATTTT.

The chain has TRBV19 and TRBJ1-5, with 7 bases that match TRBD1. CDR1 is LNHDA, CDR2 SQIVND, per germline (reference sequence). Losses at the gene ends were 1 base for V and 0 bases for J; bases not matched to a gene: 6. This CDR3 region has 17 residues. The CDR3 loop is CASSIGRGQASNQPQHF. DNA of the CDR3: TGTGCCAGTAGTATAGGGAGGGGGCAGGCTAGCAATCAGCCCCAGCATTTT.

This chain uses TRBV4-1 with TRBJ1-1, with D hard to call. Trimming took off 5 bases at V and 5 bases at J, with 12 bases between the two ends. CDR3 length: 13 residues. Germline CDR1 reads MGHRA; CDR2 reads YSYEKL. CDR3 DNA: TGCGCCAGCAGCTCGTTGGGGAGGACTGAAGCTTTCTTT. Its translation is CASSSLGRTEAFF.